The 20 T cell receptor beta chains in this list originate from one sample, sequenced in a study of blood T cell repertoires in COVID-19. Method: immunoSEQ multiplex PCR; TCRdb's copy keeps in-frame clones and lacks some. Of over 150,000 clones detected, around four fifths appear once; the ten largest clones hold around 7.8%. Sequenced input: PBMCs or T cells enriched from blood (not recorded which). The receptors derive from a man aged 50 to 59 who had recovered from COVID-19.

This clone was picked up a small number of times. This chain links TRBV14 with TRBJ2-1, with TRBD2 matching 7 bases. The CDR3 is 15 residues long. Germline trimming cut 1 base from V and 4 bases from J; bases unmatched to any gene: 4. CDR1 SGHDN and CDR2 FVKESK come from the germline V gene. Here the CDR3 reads CASSQAPGGYNEQFF. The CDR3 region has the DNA TGTGCCAGCAGCCAAGCCCCGGGGGGTTACAATGAGCAGTTCTTC.

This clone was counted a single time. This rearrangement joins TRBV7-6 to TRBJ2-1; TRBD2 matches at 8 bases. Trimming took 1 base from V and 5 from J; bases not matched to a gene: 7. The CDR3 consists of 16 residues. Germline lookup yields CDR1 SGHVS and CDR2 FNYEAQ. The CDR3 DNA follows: TGTGCCAGCAGCTTAGTGTCACTAGCGGTGAACAATGAGCAGTTCTTC. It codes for CASSLVSLAVNNEQFF.

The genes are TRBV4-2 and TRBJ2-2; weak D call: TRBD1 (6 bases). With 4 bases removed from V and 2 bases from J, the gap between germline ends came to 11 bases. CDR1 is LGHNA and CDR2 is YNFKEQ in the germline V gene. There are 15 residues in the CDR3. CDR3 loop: CASSRSRGNTGELFF. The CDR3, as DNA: TGTGCCAGCAGCCGCAGCAGGGGTAACACCGGGGAGCTGTTTTTT.

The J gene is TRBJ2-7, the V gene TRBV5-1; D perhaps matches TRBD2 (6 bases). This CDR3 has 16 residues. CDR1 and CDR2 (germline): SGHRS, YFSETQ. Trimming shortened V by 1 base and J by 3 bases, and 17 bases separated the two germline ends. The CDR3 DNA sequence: TGCGCCAGCAGCTTGAGTAGTTTGGGACTGAACTACGAGCAGTACTTC. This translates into CASSLSSLGLNYEQYF.

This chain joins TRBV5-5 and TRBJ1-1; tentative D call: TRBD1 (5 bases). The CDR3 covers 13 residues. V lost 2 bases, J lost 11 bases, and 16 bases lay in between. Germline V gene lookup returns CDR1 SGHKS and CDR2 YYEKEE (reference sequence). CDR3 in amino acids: CASSFQTAVEAFF. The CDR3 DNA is TGTGCCAGCAGCTTTCAGACAGCTGTGGAGGCTTTCTTT.

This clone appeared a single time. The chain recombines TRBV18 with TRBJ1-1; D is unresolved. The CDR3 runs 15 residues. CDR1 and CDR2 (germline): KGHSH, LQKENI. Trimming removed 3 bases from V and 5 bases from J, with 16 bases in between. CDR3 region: CASSPAARTGTEAFF. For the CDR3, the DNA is TGTGCCAGCTCACCCGCCGCCAGAACGGGGACTGAAGCTTTCTTT.

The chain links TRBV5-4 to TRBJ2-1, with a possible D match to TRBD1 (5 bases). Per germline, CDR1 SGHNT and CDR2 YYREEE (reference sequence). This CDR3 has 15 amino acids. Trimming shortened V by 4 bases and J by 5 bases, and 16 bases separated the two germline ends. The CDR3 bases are TGTGCCAGCAGCCCATTACCAGGGTTGAACAATGAGCAGTTCTTC. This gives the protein CASSPLPGLNNEQFF.

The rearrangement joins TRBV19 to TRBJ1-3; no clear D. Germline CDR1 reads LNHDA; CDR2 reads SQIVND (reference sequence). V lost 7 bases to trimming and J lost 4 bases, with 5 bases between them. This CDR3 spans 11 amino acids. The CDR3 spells CASNIGNTIYF. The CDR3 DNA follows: TGTGCCAGTAACATAGGAAACACCATATATTTT.

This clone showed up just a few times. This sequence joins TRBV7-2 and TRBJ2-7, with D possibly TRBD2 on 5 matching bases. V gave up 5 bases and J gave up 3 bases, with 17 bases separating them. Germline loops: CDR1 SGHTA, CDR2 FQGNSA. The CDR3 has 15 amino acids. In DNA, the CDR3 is TGTGCCAGCAGCCGGGGAACCTCCCACGGCTACGAGCAGTACTTC. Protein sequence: CASSRGTSHGYEQYF.

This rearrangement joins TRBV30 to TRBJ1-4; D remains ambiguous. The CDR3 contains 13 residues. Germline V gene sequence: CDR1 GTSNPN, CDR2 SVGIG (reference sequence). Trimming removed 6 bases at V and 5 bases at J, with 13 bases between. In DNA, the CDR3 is TGTGCCTGCCTTCGACAAGCAAATGAAAAACTGTTTTTT. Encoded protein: CACLRQANEKLFF. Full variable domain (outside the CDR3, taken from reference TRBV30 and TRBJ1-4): SQTIHQWPATLVQPVGSPLSLECTVEGTSNPNLYWYRQAAGRGLQLLFYSVGIGQISSEVPQNLSASRPQDRQFILSSKKLLLSDSGFYLCACLRQANEKLFFGSGTQLSVL.

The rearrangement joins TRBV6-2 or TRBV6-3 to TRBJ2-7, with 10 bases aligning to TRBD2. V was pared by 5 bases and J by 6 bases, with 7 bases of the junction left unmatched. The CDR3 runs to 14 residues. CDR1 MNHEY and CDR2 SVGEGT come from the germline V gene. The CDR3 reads CASSPGTSVSEQYF. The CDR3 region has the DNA TGTGCCAGCAGTCCCGGGACTAGCGTTAGCGAGCAGTACTTC.

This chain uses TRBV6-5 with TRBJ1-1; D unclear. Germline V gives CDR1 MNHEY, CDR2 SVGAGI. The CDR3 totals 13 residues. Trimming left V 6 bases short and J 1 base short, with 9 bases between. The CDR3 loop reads CASRQQTNTEAFF. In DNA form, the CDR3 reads TGTGCCAGCAGGCAACAGACGAACACTGAAGCTTTCTTT.

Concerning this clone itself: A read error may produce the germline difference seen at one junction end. CDR3 sequence (DNA): TGTGCCAGCAGCCACCGACAGGGTCATGGAATTCACTTC. Protein: CASSHRQGHGIHF. The chain combines TRBV3-1 (or the pseudogene TRBV3-2) with TRBJ2-7; 7 bases fit TRBD1. This CDR3 contains 13 residues. Germline-derived CDR1 and CDR2 are LGHDT and YNNKEL (reference sequence).

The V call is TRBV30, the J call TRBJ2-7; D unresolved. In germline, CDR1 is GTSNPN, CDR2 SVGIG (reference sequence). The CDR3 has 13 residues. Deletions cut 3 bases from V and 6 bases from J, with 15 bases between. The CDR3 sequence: CAWSVSGVGEQYF. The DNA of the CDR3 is TGTGCCTGGAGCGTTTCGGGTGTCGGCGAGCAGTACTTC.

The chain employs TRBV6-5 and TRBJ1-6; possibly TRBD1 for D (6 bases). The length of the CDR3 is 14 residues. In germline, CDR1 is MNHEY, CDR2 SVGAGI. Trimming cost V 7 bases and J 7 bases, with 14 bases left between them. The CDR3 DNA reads TGTGCCAGCACTAAAACAGGGTACAATTCACCCCTCCACTTT. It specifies CASTKTGYNSPLHF.

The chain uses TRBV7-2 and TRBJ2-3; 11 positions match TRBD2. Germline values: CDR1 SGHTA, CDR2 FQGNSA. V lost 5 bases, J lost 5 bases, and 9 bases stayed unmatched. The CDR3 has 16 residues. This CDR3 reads CASSLSGGAGGDTQYF. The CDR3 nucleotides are TGTGCCAGCAGCCTTAGCGGGGGGGCCGGAGGAGATACGCAGTATTTT.

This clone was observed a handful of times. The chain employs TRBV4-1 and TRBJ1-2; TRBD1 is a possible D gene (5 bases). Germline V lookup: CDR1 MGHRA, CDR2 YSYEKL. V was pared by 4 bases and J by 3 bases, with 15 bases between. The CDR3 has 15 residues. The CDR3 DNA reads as TGCGCCAGCAGCCTGAATTCCCAGGGCCACTATGGCTACACCTTC. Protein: CASSLNSQGHYGYTF.

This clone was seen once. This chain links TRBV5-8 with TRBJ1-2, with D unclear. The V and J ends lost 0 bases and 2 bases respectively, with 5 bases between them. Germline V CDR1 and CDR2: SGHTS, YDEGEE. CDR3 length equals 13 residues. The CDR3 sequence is CASSLAVNYGYTF. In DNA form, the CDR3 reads TGTGCCAGCAGCTTGGCCGTAAACTATGGCTACACCTTC.

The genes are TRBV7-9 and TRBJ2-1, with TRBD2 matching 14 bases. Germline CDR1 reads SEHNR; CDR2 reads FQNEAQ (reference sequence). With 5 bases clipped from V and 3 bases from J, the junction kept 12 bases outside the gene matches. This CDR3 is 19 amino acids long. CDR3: CASSRRDGTSGGHYNEQFF. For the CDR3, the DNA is TGTGCCAGCAGCCGCCGAGATGGGACTAGCGGGGGACACTACAATGAGCAGTTCTTC.

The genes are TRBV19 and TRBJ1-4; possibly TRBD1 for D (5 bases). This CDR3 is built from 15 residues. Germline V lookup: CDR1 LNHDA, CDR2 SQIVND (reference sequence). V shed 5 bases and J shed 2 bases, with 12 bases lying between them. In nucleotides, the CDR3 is TGTGCCAGTAGTTCCAGGGTGGTGACTAATGAAAAACTGTTTTTT. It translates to CASSSRVVTNEKLFF. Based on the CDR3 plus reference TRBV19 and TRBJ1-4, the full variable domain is DGGITQSPKYLFRKEGQNVTLSCEQNLNHDAMYWYRQDPGQGLRLIYYSQIVNDFQKGDIAEGYSVSREKKESFPLTVTSAQKNPTAFYLCASSSRVVTNEKLFFGSGTQLSVL.